The 11 T cell receptor beta chains listed next were all sequenced from one sample in a study of CD8 T cells in ankylosing spondylitis. TCRdb recomputed calls from the 5' RACE reads with MiXCR, one row per CDR3 protein. The sample carries under 250,000 distinct CDR3 sequences, more than 25% recorded once. Sequencing used blood, either unsorted or a sorted T cell fraction (not recorded which). These TCRs come from a male donor with ankylosing spondylitis or in good health (not recorded which).

This clonotype showed up just a few times. The chain couples TRBV24-1 to TRBJ2-3; D is unclear. The CDR3 has 15 amino acids. The V end was cut by 0 bases, the J end by 1 base, with 7 bases between. Germline V gene lookup returns CDR1 KGHDR and CDR2 SFDVKD. The CDR3 bases are TGTGCCACCAGTGATTTGGCCCGGGGCACAGATACGCAGTATTTT. It yields the protein CATSDLARGTDTQYF.

The V gene is TRBV5-6, the J gene TRBJ2-1; either TRBD1 or TRBD2 may fit D (6 bases each). Germline V gene sequence: CDR1 SGHDT, CDR2 YYEEEE. V shed 1 base and J shed 0 bases, with 11 bases lying between them. The CDR3 runs to 16 residues. The CDR3 nucleotides are TGTGCCAGCAGCTTGCGGGGGCCCGGCTCCTACAATGAGCAGTTCTTC. This gives the protein CASSLRGPGSYNEQFF.

The DNA for the CDR3 is TGCGCCAGCAGCCAAGATTTTGTAGGGGGGGAAGAGACCCAGTACTTC. Residues: CASSQDFVGGEETQYF. The V and J genes are TRBV4-1 and TRBJ2-5; tentatively, D is TRBD2 (7 bases). Germline values: CDR1 MGHRA, CDR2 YSYEKL. V was pared by 0 bases and J by 3 bases, with 14 bases between. This CDR3 has 16 amino acids.

This clonotype was counted only a few times. The chain has TRBV7-9 and TRBJ1-1; D possibly corresponds to TRBD1 (5 bases). Germline values: CDR1 SEHNR, CDR2 FQNEAQ (reference sequence). The CDR3 contains 15 residues. Between the trimmed V and J ends, which lost 4 bases and 3 bases, there was a span of 15 bases. The CDR3 here is CASSWEQAGHTEAFF. The DNA of the CDR3 is TGTGCCAGCAGCTGGGAACAGGCGGGTCACACTGAAGCTTTCTTT.

V gene TRBV27 combines with J gene TRBJ1-4, with 7 bases matching TRBD1. The CDR3 is 14 residues long. V shed 4 bases and J 4 bases; nucleotides not matched to a gene: 3. CDR1 MNHEY and CDR2 SMNVEV come from the germline V gene (reference sequence). CDR3 loop: CASSWQGGNEKLFF. The CDR3 coding sequence is TGTGCCAGCAGTTGGCAGGGGGGTAATGAAAAACTGTTTTTT.

This clonotype was seen a few times. The V and J genes are TRBV20-1 and TRBJ2-1; D gene ambiguous. The germline CDR1 and CDR2 sequences are DFQATT and SNEGSKA (reference sequence). This CDR3 region has 12 residues. Trimming pared 0 bases from V and 9 bases from J, leaving 9 bases between. The CDR3 here is CSARDVATEQFF. For the CDR3, the DNA is TGCAGTGCTAGAGATGTGGCGACTGAGCAGTTCTTC.

Ten or more counts support this clonotype. The chain has TRBV29-1 and TRBJ2-7; D perhaps matches TRBD1 (6 bases). The CDR3 totals 12 residues. The V end was cut by 3 bases, the J end by 5 bases, with 11 bases between. Germline V gene data show CDR1 as SQVTM and CDR2 as ANQGSEA. The CDR3 bases are TGCAGCGTTGACAGGGGCGGTCACGAGCAGTACTTC. It encodes CSVDRGGHEQYF.

The CDR3, as DNA: TGCGCCAGCAGCGCGGACAGGGGAGGAGAGACCCAGTACTTC. Translating gives CASSADRGGETQYF. The chain employs TRBV5-1 and TRBJ2-5; 9 bases map to TRBD1. V dropped 4 bases and J dropped 4; count of bases not matched to a gene: 5. Germline-derived CDR1 and CDR2 are SGHRS and YFSETQ. This CDR3 has 14 amino acids.

This clonotype has at least ten counts. The chain combines TRBV28 with TRBJ2-3, with 8 bases aligning to TRBD1. This CDR3 contains 17 residues. V lost 5 bases and J lost 4; bases outside the gene matches: 14. CDR1 and CDR2 (germline): MDHEN, SYDVKM. Here the CDR3 reads CASSQSTGGVVADTQYF. The CDR3 DNA is TGTGCCAGCAGTCAATCCACAGGGGGAGTGGTGGCAGATACGCAGTATTTT. Complete variable domain (other parts from reference TRBV28 and TRBJ2-3): DVKVTQSSRYLVKRTGEKVFLECVQDMDHENMFWYRQDPGLGLRLIYFSYDVKMKEKGDIPEGYSVSREKKERFSLILESASTNQTSMYLCASSQSTGGVVADTQYFGPGTRLTVL.

The genes are TRBV7-8 and TRBJ2-5, with D perhaps TRBD1 or TRBD2 (6 bases each). This CDR3 contains 11 residues. From germline, CDR1 is SGHVS and CDR2 FQNEAQ. V dropped 7 bases and J dropped 13 bases, with 16 bases sitting between them. The CDR3 here is CASTRGTSPYF. The CDR3 DNA reads as TGTGCCAGCACCAGGGGAACTAGCCCGTACTTC. Together with reference TRBV7-8 and TRBJ2-5, the CDR3 gives the full variable domain: GAGVSQSPRYKVAKRGQDVALRCDPISGHVSLFWYQQALGQGPEFLTYFQNEAQLDKSGLPSDRFFAERPEGSVSTLKIQRTQQEDSAVYLCASTRGTSPYFGPGTRLLVL.

This clonotype was seen more than once but under ten times. V gene TRBV7-9 combines with J gene TRBJ2-5; 8 positions agree with TRBD2. CDR1 and CDR2 from the germline V gene are SEHNR and FQNEAQ (reference sequence). J was trimmed by 4 bases and V by 1 base; bases with no gene match: 2. This CDR3 has 14 amino acids. The CDR3 loop reads CASSLVGLVETQYF. In DNA form, the CDR3 reads TGTGCCAGCAGCTTAGTGGGACTAGTAGAGACCCAGTACTTC.